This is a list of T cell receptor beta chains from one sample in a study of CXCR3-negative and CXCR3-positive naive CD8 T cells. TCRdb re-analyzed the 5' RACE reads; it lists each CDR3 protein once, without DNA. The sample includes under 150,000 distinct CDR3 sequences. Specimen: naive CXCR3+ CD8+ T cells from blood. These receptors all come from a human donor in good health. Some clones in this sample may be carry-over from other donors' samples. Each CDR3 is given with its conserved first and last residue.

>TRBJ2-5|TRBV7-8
CASSLAWQRGPQETQYF
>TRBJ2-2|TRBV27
CASSFIRDRKISGELFF
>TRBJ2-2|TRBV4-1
CASSQTGWELFF
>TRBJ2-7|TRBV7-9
CASSLVPDYDYEQYF
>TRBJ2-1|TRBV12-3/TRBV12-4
CASRDSYNEQFF
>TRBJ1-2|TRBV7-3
CASSLIGTGTDGYTF
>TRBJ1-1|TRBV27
CASSLLHFAGPGEAFF
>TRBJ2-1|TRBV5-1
CASSLVSGREQFF
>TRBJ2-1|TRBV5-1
CASSVARSSYNEQFF
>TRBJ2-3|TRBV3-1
CASSPWTASTDTQYF
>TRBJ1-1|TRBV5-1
CASSLGQDMNTEAFF
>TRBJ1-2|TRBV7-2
CIPPPNYGYTF
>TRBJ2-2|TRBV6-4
CASSDPQGTANTGELFF
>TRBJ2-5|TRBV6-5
CASRPGLQETQYF
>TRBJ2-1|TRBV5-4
CASSRRTGDEQFF
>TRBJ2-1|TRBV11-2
CASSISAGVPYNEQFF
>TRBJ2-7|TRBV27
CASSLTGGGPYEQYF
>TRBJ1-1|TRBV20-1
CSAPGSLNTEAFF
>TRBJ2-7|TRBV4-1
CASSPQAGGYEQYF
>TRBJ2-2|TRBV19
CASSSVAGGTGELFF
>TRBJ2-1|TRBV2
CASSEARYNEQFF
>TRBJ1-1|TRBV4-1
CASSLTGTGQDTEAFF
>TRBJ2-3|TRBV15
CATGGGSPTDTQYF
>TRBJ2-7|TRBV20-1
CSARIADRDFYEQYF
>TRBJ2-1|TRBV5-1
CASSNPPTGSYEQFF
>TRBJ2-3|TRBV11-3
CASSIGATDTQYF
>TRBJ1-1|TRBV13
CASSPGTEAIGTEAFF
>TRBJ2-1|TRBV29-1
CSVERGTNEQFF
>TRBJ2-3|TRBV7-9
CASSDRDDPTDTQYF
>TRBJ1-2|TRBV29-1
CSVDAHGRGYTF
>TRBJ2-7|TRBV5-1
CASSPWTGDYYEQYF
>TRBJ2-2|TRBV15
CATSREEGASDGELFF
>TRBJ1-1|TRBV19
CASTVGVWAGGDTEAFF